This T cell receptor (beta chain) appears in the sequencing data of a study of blood T cell repertoires in COVID-19. Background on the study: Samples came from the United States, Italy and Spain, spanning acute and convalescent COVID-19. T cells, B-cell-depleted T cells, or PBMCs supplied cDNA or gDNA.

The germline V gene encodes CDR1 SGHRS and CDR2 YFSETQ. The CDR3 length is 14 residues. V shed 4 bases, J shed 3 bases, and the junction held 6 bases outside the gene matches. This clone has just one count. As handled by the study authors: It was from reference gene primer amplification that nucleated cell counts were estimated. Data came from immunoSEQ multiplex PCR; TCRdb stores just in-frame clones and leaves some out. V and J calls and clone size follow that table, whereas D and trimming were derived from the DNA. The data contain 100,000 or so clones, roughly 80% of them seen just once; the ten biggest clones take up approximately 15%.

V is TRBV5-1 and J is TRBJ2-7, with TRBD2 matching 8 bases. The material sequenced was peripheral blood. The source of this sequence is a woman aged 80 or older with acute or convalescent COVID-19. For the CDR3, the DNA is TGCGCCAGCAGCCGCTTGGGGACTAGCTACGAGCAGTACTTC. Amino acids: CASSRLGTSYEQYF. The full variable domain, its missing parts supplied by reference TRBV5-1 and TRBJ2-7, is KAGVTQTPRYLIKTRGQQVTLSCSPISGHRSVSWYQQTPGQGLQFLFEYFSETQRNKGNFPGRFSGRQFSNSRSEMNVSTLELGDSALYLCASSRLGTSYEQYFGPGTRLTVT.